This record concerns one TCR beta chain sequence. Its antigen remains unidentified. Time point indicated: sample taken at primary tumor resection. The data were obtained in a study of spatial heterogeneity in lung cancer. The CDR3 consists of 13 residues. Germline V lookup: CDR1 SGHTA, CDR2 FQGNSA. V was pared by 5 bases and J by 4 bases, with 3 bases of the junction left unmatched. TCRdb re-called the 5' RACE reads through MiXCR, storing one row per CDR3 protein. The table includes several thousand distinct CDR3 sequences, 20% to 25% detected once. Findings of the study overall: One measure, the expanded intratumoral alpha and beta TCR count, tracked tumor mutation counts.

The V gene is TRBV7-2, the J gene TRBJ1-1, with TRBD1 matching over 8 bases. This clonotype was obtained from a male donor with early-stage non-small cell lung cancer. This specimen consisted of lung tumor tissue, obtained at surgery. In nucleotides, the CDR3 is TGTGCCAGCAGCAGTGGACAGGGCACTGAAGCTTTCTTT. Its translation: CASSSGQGTEAFF.